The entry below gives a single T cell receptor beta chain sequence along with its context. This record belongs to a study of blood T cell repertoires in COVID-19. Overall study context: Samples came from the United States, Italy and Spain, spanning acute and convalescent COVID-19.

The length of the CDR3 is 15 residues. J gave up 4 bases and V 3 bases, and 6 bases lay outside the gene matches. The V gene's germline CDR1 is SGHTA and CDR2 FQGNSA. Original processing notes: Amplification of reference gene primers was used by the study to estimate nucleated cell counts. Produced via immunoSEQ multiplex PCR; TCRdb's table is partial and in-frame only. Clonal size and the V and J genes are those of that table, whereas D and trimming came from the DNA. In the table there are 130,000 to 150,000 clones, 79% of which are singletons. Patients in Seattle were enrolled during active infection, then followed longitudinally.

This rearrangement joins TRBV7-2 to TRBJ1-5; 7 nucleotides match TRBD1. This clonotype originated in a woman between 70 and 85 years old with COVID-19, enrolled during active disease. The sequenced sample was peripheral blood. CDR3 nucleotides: TGTGCCAGCAGCTTTCACCTACAGGGGAATCAGCCCCAGCATTTT. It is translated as CASSFHLQGNQPQHF. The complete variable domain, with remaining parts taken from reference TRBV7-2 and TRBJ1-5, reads GAGVSQSPSNKVTEKGKDVELRCDPISGHTALYWYRQSLGQGLEFLIYFQGNSAPDKSGLPSDRFSAERTGGSVSTLTIQRTQQEDSAVYLCASSFHLQGNQPQHFGDGTRLSIL.